This is a list of T cell receptor beta chains from one sample in a study of blood T cell repertoires in COVID-19. TCRdb keeps only in-frame clones here, not all; method: immunoSEQ multiplex PCR. This sample has approximately 150,000 clones; over 70% occur once, and the top ten carry roughly 5.7%. Sequenced: PBMCs or T cells enriched from blood (not recorded which). These receptors all come from a woman aged 40 to 50 with acute COVID-19. CDR3s include the opening cysteine and the closing phenylalanine or tryptophan. Each record gives: V gene, clone size, J gene, CDR3 protein. Rows may omit the clone size; those that give it use once, few, many or a size class.

v_gene: TRBV18; abundance: .; j_gene: TRBJ1-2; CDR3aa: CASSPLGNYGYTF
v_gene: TRBV6-1; abundance: .; j_gene: TRBJ2-1; CDR3aa: CASSEAGGAYNEQFF
v_gene: TRBV7-2; abundance: few; j_gene: TRBJ1-5; CDR3aa: CASSFGLSNQPQHF
v_gene: TRBV28; abundance: few; j_gene: TRBJ1-2; CDR3aa: CASSSTGRDYGYTF
v_gene: TRBV2; abundance: few; j_gene: TRBJ1-2; CDR3aa: CASRQGTGYGYTF
v_gene: TRBV19; abundance: .; j_gene: TRBJ1-1; CDR3aa: CASSMGQMNTEAFF
v_gene: TRBV7-9; abundance: .; j_gene: TRBJ2-6; CDR3aa: CASSFTGGFGANVLTF
v_gene: TRBV4-2; abundance: .; j_gene: TRBJ2-1; CDR3aa: CASSQELAGGPPYNEQFF
v_gene: TRBV14; abundance: .; j_gene: TRBJ1-2; CDR3aa: CASSQRQGGGYTF
v_gene: TRBV6-1; abundance: .; j_gene: TRBJ2-7; CDR3aa: CASSEGWTETYEQYF
v_gene: TRBV25-1; abundance: .; j_gene: TRBJ1-2; CDR3aa: CASSDSTGTGDYGYTF
v_gene: TRBV25-1; abundance: .; j_gene: TRBJ2-3; CDR3aa: CASSDPARGTDTQYF
v_gene: TRBV27; abundance: .; j_gene: TRBJ1-6; CDR3aa: CASSFTGTANSPLHF
v_gene: TRBV24-1; abundance: few; j_gene: TRBJ1-6; CDR3aa: CATLTGLRTLHF
v_gene: TRBV4-1; abundance: few; j_gene: TRBJ2-1; CDR3aa: CASSPRTSGRAEGEQFF
v_gene: TRBV2; abundance: many; j_gene: TRBJ1-5; CDR3aa: CASSDLTRGNNQPQHF
v_gene: TRBV19; abundance: once; j_gene: TRBJ1-4; CDR3aa: CASSIAPGGRRATNEKLFF
v_gene: TRBV29-1; abundance: .; j_gene: TRBJ2-3; CDR3aa: CSVERLAGGLQIDTQYF
v_gene: TRBV6-5; abundance: .; j_gene: TRBJ2-4; CDR3aa: CASSYLPGGSDIQYF
v_gene: TRBV7-2; abundance: .; j_gene: TRBJ2-5; CDR3aa: CASSLARDMWETQYF
v_gene: TRBV9; abundance: .; j_gene: TRBJ2-3; CDR3aa: CASSVDSGLAGRLYTQYF
v_gene: TRBV19; abundance: .; j_gene: TRBJ1-2; CDR3aa: CASSIADRADGYTF
v_gene: TRBV6-5; abundance: once; j_gene: TRBJ2-1; CDR3aa: CASSYSSPPLDEQFF
v_gene: TRBV6-5; abundance: .; j_gene: TRBJ2-3; CDR3aa: CASSWGDSSTDTQYF
v_gene: TRBV6-5; abundance: .; j_gene: TRBJ1-3; CDR3aa: CASRGTLTSGNTIYF
v_gene: TRBV3-1/TRBV3-2; abundance: .; j_gene: TRBJ1-1; CDR3aa: CASSRHDRGEDTEAFF
v_gene: TRBV5-1; abundance: .; j_gene: TRBJ2-1; CDR3aa: CASSQQEPGLANNEQFF
v_gene: TRBV6-4; abundance: .; j_gene: TRBJ2-3; CDR3aa: CASSEQAGDSTDTQYF
v_gene: TRBV18; abundance: .; j_gene: TRBJ1-2; CDR3aa: CASSQDRVYGYTF
v_gene: TRBV4-2; abundance: .; j_gene: TRBJ2-7; CDR3aa: CASSQDRSRGHYEQYF
v_gene: TRBV2; abundance: .; j_gene: TRBJ1-2; CDR3aa: CASQEGGYGYTF
v_gene: TRBV3-1/TRBV3-2; abundance: .; j_gene: TRBJ1-1; CDR3aa: CASSAVAGTTEAFF
v_gene: TRBV5-1; abundance: .; j_gene: TRBJ2-1; CDR3aa: CASSLLTSGSYNEQFF
v_gene: TRBV9; abundance: .; j_gene: TRBJ2-1; CDR3aa: CASSVGQNLYNEQFF
v_gene: TRBV7-3; abundance: .; j_gene: TRBJ2-2; CDR3aa: CASSPTVISTGELFF
v_gene: TRBV19; abundance: once; j_gene: TRBJ1-5; CDR3aa: CASSTVRGQPQHF
v_gene: TRBV28; abundance: .; j_gene: TRBJ1-6; CDR3aa: CASLGSRGQNSPLHF
v_gene: TRBV28; abundance: .; j_gene: TRBJ2-1; CDR3aa: CAAGGIRVEQFF
v_gene: TRBV5-1; abundance: once; j_gene: TRBJ2-5; CDR3aa: CASSWGQQYQETQYF
v_gene: TRBV20-1; abundance: .; j_gene: TRBJ2-3; CDR3aa: CSASLLAGGPVASDTQYF
v_gene: TRBV5-1; abundance: .; j_gene: TRBJ2-3; CDR3aa: CASRLTSGGVDTQYF
v_gene: TRBV2; abundance: few; j_gene: TRBJ1-2; CDR3aa: CASSELPPRANYGYTF
v_gene: TRBV30; abundance: .; j_gene: TRBJ2-2; CDR3aa: CAWSQYTSGSGSTGELFF
v_gene: TRBV3-1/TRBV3-2; abundance: once; j_gene: TRBJ1-5; CDR3aa: CASSQDGQRPQHF
v_gene: TRBV10-2; abundance: few; j_gene: TRBJ2-1; CDR3aa: CASSPDRVYNEQFF
v_gene: TRBV11-3; abundance: .; j_gene: TRBJ2-1; CDR3aa: CASSLYGSDEQFF
v_gene: TRBV9; abundance: .; j_gene: TRBJ2-7; CDR3aa: CASSVGTGDAYEQYF
v_gene: TRBV11-3; abundance: .; j_gene: TRBJ2-2; CDR3aa: CASSLYNTGELFF
v_gene: TRBV6-4; abundance: few; j_gene: TRBJ2-1; CDR3aa: CASSNLAGGVSEQFF
v_gene: TRBV6-5; abundance: .; j_gene: TRBJ1-1; CDR3aa: CASSYGGYLSGEAFF
v_gene: TRBV6-6; abundance: few; j_gene: TRBJ2-3; CDR3aa: CASSPRLAGNADTQYF
v_gene: TRBV27; abundance: .; j_gene: TRBJ2-7; CDR3aa: CASSSGLAGGYEQYF
v_gene: TRBV5-6; abundance: once; j_gene: TRBJ1-2; CDR3aa: CASSAAGRTTSTYGYTF
v_gene: TRBV15; abundance: .; j_gene: TRBJ2-5; CDR3aa: CATSRVSSGSVGETQYF
v_gene: TRBV19; abundance: .; j_gene: TRBJ1-1; CDR3aa: CASSLTPGGRTEAFF